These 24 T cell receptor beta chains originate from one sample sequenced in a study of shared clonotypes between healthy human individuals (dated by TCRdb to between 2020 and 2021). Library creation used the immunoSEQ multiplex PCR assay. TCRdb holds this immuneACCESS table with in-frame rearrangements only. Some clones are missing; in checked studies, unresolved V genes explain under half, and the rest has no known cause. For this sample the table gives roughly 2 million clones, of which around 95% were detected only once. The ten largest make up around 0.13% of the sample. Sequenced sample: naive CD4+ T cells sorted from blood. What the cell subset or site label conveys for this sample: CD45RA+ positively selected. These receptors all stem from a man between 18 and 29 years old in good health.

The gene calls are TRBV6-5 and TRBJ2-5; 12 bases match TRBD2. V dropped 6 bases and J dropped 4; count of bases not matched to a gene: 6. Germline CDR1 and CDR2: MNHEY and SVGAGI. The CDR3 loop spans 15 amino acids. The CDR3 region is CASRLLAGGRETQYF. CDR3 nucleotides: TGTGCCAGCAGGCTACTAGCGGGAGGCCGAGAGACCCAGTACTTC.

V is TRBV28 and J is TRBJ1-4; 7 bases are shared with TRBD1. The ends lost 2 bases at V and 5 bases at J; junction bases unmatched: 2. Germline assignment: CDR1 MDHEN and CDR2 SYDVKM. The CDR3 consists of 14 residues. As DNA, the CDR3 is TGTGCCAGCAGTTTAGTACAGGGGAATGAAAAACTGTTTTTT. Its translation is CASSLVQGNEKLFF.

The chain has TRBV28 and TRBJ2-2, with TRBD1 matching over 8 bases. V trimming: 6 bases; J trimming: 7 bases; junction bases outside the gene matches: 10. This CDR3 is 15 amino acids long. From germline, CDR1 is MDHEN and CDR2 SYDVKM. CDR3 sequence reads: CASSLGDRQNGELFF. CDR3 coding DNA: TGTGCCAGCAGCCTAGGGGACAGGCAGAACGGGGAGCTGTTTTTT.

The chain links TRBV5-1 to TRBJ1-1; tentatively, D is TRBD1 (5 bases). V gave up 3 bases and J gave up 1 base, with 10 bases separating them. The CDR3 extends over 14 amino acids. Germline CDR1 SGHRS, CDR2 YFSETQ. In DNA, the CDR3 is TGCGCCAGCAGCTCGGGGGAAAAGAACACTGAAGCTTTCTTT. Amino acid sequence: CASSSGEKNTEAFF.

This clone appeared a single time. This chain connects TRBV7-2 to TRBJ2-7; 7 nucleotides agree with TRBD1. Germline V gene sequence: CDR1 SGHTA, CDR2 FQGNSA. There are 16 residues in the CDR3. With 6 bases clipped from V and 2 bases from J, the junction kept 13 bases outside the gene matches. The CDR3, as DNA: TGTGCCAGCAGTCGTGACGGGACAGCGCGAACCTACGAGCAGTACTTC. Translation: CASSRDGTARTYEQYF.

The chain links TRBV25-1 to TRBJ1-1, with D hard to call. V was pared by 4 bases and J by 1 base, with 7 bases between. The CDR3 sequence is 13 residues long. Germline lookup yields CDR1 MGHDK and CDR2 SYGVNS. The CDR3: CASSVPENTEAFF. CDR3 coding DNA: TGTGCCAGCAGTGTTCCCGAGAACACTGAAGCTTTCTTT.

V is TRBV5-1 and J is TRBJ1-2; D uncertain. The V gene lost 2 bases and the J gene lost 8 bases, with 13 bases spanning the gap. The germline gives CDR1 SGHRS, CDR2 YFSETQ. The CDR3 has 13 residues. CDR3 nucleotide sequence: TGCGCCAGCAGCTTCGACTCCTCCTCCGGCTACACCTTC. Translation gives CASSFDSSSGYTF. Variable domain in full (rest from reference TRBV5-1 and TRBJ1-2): KAGVTQTPRYLIKTRGQQVTLSCSPISGHRSVSWYQQTPGQGLQFLFEYFSETQRNKGNFPGRFSGRQFSNSRSEMNVSTLELGDSALYLCASSFDSSSGYTFGSGTRLTVV.

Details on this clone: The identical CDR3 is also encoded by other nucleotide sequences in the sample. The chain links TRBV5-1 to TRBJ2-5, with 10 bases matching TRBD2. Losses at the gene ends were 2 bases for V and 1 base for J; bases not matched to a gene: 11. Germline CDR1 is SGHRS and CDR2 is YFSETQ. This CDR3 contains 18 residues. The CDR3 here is CASSLGRTSGEIQETQYF. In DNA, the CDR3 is TGCGCCAGCAGCTTAGGTAGGACTAGCGGAGAAATCCAAGAGACCCAGTACTTC.

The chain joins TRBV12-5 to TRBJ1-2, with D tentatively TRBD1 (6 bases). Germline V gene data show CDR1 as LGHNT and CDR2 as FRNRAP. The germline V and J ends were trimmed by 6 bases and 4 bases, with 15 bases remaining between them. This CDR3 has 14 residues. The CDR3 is CASGPAGTLYGYTF. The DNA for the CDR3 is TGTGCTAGTGGGCCTGCCGGGACACTCTATGGCTACACCTTC.

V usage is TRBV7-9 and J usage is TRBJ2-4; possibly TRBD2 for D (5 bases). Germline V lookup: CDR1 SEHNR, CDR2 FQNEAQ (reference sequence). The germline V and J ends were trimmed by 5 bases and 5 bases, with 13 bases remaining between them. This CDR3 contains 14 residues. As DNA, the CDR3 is TGTGCCAGCAGCCGCAGCGGAAGCCAAAACATTCAGTACTTC. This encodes CASSRSGSQNIQYF.

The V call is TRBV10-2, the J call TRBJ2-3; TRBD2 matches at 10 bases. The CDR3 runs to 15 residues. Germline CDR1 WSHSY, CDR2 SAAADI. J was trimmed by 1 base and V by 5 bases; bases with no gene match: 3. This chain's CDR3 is CASSFLAGGTDTQYF. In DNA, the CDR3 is TGCGCCAGCAGTTTCCTAGCGGGAGGCACAGATACGCAGTATTTT.

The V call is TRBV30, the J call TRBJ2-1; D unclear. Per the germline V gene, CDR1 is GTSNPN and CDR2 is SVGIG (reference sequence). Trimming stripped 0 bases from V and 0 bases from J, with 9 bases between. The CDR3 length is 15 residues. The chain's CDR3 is CAWSVPQSSYNEQFF. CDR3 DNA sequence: TGTGCCTGGAGTGTACCCCAGAGCTCCTACAATGAGCAGTTCTTC.

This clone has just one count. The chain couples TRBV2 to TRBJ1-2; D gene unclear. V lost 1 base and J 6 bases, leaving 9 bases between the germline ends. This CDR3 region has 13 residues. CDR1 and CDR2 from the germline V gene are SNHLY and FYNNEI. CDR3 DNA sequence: TGTGCCAGCAGTGAAGATATGGGTAATGGCTACACCTTC. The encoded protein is CASSEDMGNGYTF.

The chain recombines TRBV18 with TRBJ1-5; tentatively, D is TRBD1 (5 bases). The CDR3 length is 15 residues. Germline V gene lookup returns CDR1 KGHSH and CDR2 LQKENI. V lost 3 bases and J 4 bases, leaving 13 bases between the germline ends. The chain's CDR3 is CASSPMDGANQPQHF. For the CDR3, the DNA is TGTGCCAGCTCACCCATGGACGGGGCTAATCAGCCCCAGCATTTT.

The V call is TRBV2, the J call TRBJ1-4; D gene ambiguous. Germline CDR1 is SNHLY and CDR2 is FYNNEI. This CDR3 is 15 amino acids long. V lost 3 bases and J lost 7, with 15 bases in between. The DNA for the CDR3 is TGTGCCAGCAGTGAGCCTCCAGAGTTTGGTGAAAAACTGTTTTTT. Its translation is CASSEPPEFGEKLFF.

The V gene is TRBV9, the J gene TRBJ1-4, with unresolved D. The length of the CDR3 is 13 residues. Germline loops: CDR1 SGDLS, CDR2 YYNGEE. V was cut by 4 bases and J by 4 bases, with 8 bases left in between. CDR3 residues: CASSFGVNEKLFF. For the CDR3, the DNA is TGTGCCAGCAGCTTTGGGGTTAATGAAAAACTGTTTTTT.

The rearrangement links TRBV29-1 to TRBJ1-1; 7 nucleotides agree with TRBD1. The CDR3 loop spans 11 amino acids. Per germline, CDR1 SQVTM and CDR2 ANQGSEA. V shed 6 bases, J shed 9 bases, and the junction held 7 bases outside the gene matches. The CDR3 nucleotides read TGCAGCGTAGGGACAGCGGCAAAAGCTTTCTTT. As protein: CSVGTAAKAFF.

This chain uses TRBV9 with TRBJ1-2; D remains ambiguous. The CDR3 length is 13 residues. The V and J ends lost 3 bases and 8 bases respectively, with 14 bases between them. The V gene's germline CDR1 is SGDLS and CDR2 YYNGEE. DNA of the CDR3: TGTGCCAGCAGCGCCACCAACAGCGGAGGCTACACCTTC. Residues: CASSATNSGGYTF.

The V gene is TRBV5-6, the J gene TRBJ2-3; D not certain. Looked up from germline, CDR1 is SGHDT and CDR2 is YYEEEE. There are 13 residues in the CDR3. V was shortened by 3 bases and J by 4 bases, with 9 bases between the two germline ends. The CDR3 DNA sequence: TGTGCCAGCAGCTCGACCGCCGCAGATACGCAGTATTTT. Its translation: CASSSTAADTQYF.

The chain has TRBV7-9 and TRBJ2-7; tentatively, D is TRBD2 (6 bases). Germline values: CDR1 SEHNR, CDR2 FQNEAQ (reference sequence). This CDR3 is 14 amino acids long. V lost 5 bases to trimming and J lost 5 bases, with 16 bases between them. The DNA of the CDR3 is TGTGCCAGCAGCATTCGCAACGGGGGAAACGAGCAGTACTTC. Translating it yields CASSIRNGGNEQYF.

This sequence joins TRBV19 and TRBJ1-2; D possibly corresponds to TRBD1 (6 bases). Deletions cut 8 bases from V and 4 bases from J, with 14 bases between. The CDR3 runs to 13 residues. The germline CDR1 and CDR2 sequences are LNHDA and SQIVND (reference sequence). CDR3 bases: TGTGCCAGTGTCAACACAGGGTCCTATGGCTACACCTTC. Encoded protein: CASVNTGSYGYTF.

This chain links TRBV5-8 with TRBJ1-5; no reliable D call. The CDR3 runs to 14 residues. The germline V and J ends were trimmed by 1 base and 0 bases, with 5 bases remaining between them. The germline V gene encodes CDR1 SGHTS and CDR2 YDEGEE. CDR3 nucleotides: TGTGCCAGCAGCTTGAGAGATAGCAATCAGCCCCAGCATTTT. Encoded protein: CASSLRDSNQPQHF.

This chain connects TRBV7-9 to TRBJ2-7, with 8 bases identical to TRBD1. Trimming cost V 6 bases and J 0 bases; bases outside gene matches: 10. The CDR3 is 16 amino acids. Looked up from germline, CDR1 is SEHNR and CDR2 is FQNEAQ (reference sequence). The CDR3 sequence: CASSSGTGSNSYEQYF. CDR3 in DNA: TGTGCCAGCAGTTCCGGGACAGGTTCGAACTCCTACGAGCAGTACTTC.

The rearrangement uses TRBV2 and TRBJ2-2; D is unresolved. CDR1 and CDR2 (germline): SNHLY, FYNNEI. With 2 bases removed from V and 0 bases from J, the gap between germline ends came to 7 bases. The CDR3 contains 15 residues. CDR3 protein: CASSESTTNTGELFF. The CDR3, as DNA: TGTGCCAGCAGTGAATCCACAACGAACACCGGGGAGCTGTTTTTT.